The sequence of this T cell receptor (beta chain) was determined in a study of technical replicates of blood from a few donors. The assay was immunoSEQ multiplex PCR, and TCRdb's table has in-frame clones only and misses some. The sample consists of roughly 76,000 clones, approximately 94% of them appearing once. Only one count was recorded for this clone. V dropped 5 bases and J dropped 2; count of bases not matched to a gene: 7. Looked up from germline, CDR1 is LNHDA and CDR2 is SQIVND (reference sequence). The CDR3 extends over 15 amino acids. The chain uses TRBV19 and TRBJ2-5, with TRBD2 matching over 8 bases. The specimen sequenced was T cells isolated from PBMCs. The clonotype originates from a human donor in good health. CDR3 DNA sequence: TGTGCCAGTAGTCCCCTTGGACTAGCTCAAGAGACCCAGTACTTC. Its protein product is CASSPLGLAQETQYF. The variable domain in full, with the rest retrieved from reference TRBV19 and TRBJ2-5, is DGGITQSPKYLFRKEGQNVTLSCEQNLNHDAMYWYRQDPGQGLRLIYYSQIVNDFQKGDIAEGYSVSREKKESFPLTVTSAQKNPTAFYLCASSPLGLAQETQYFGPGTRLLVL.